Here is one T cell receptor beta chain with its context. Antigen: not known. The data belong to a study of Graves' ophthalmopathy and Graves' hyperthyroidism. Other autoimmune diseases, uncontrolled infections, pregnancy and lactation each led to patient exclusion. Clinicians made diagnoses from clinical symptoms, serum thyroxine, TRAb, thyroid ultrasound and orbital computed tomography. There are 15 residues in the CDR3. The V and J ends lost 5 bases and 3 bases, in that order; junction bases with no gene match: 5. Germline V gives CDR1 SGHAT, CDR2 FQNNGV. The study amplified TCR beta CDR3 regions using RNA transcripts. A first-round RT-PCR used HTBI primers, followed by a second-round multiplex PCR. TCRdb passed the multiplex PCR reads through MiXCR, listing each CDR3 protein once. The sample lists hundreds of thousands of distinct CDR3 sequences, about 20% seen once, with roughly 6.9% in the top ten.

Points from the study as a whole: Also, most clonotypes expanded in the thyroid above 0.001 frequency appeared in blood.

The V gene is TRBV11-2, the J gene TRBJ2-5; 11 nucleotides line up with TRBD1. This TCR was sampled from a woman aged 18-35 years with stable Graves' hyperthyroidism. Some clones in this sample may be carry-over from other donors' samples. The sequencing sample was made of peripheral blood. CDR3: CASSPPGQGEETQYF. The CDR3 DNA follows: TGTGCCAGCAGCCCACCGGGACAGGGGGAAGAGACCCAGTACTTC. The full variable domain, completed using reference TRBV11-2 and TRBJ2-5, is EAGVAQSPRYKIIEKRQSVAFWCNPISGHATLYWYQQILGQGPKLLIQFQNNGVVDDSQLPKDRFSAERLKGVDSTLKIQPAKLEDSAVYLCASSPPGQGEETQYFGPGTRLLVL.